These 4 T cell receptor beta chains were all obtained from the same sample, sequenced in a study of T cell responses to AZD1222 COVID-19 vaccine. The method was immunoSEQ multiplex PCR; TCRdb's version includes in-frame clones alone and lacks a portion of them. The data hold 65,000 to 85,000 clones, with 88% observed a single time. Sequences were derived from peripheral blood, sampled 28 days after the second dose of the MenACWY control vaccine. The source is an adult who received the MenACWY meningococcal vaccine as a control.

V and J are TRBV2 and TRBJ1-1, with D possibly TRBD1 on 6 matching bases. The CDR3 is 15 residues long. Germline values: CDR1 SNHLY, CDR2 FYNNEI. V shed 10 bases and J shed 1 base, with 19 bases lying between them. CDR3 protein: CATSEDSGGNTEAFF. CDR3 coding DNA: TGTGCCACCTCTGAGGACAGTGGGGGGAACACTGAAGCTTTCTTT.

The chain has TRBV6-5 and TRBJ2-3, with D perhaps matching TRBD1 (6 bases). Per the germline V gene, CDR1 is MNHEY and CDR2 is SVGAGI. The CDR3 contains 15 residues. V dropped 6 bases and J dropped 0 bases, with 13 bases sitting between them. The CDR3 region is CASSLTGFSTDTQYF. The DNA of the CDR3 is TGTGCCAGCAGCCTCACAGGGTTTAGCACAGATACGCAGTATTTT.

The chain couples TRBV5-1 to TRBJ1-1; D is uncertain. Trimming removed 5 bases at V and 1 base at J, with 12 bases between. The CDR3 has 14 amino acids. Germline CDR1 is SGHRS and CDR2 is YFSETQ. DNA of the CDR3: TGCGCCAGCAGTAATGGTCAGGAGAACACTGAAGCTTTCTTT. It specifies CASSNGQENTEAFF.

This clone was seen a single time. The rearrangement joins TRBV6-5 to TRBJ1-4; D remains ambiguous. The germline V and J ends were trimmed by 2 bases and 8 bases, with 18 bases remaining between them. CDR3 length: 16 amino acids. Germline V CDR1 and CDR2: MNHEY, SVGAGI. CDR3 residues: CASSYRAERKAEKLFF. DNA of the CDR3: TGTGCCAGCAGTTACCGGGCAGAGAGAAAAGCGGAAAAACTGTTTTTT.